This T cell receptor (beta chain) was sequenced in a study of molecular identifiers for immune sequencing clone quantification. TCRdb recomputed calls from the PCR reads with MiXCR, one row per CDR3 protein. The sample records about 60,000 distinct CDR3 sequences, about 17% being singletons. The germline V gene has CDR1 MGHRA and CDR2 YSYEKL. The CDR3 consists of 15 residues. The J segment lost 3 bases and the V segment lost 4 bases, leaving 4 bases of the junction unmatched. Many counts were recorded for this clonotype. The sample was naive CD8+ T cells from blood, with Jurkat cell RNA spiked in. Noted subset: FACS-sorted CD8+CD4-CCR7+CD45RA+ naive T cells. This TCR came from a human donor in good health. Some libraries in this study had Jurkat cell RNA spiked in. This chain joins TRBV4-1 and TRBJ2-7, with 12 bases aligning to TRBD2. The CDR3: CASSLLTSGSYEQYF. In nucleotides, the CDR3 is TGCGCCAGCAGCCTCCTGACTAGCGGGAGCTACGAGCAGTACTTC.